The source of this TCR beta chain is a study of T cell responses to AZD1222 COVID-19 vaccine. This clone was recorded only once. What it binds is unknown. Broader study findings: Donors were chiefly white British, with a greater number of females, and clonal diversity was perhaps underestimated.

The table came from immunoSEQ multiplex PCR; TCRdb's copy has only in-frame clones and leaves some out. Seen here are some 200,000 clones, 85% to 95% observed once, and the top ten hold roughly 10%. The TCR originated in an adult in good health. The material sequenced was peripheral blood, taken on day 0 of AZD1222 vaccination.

This chain's CDR3 is CASSFQPAEQYF. The CDR3 nucleotides are TGTGCCAGCAGTTTTCAACCTGCCGAGCAGTACTTC. The V and J genes are TRBV12-3 or TRBV12-4 and TRBJ2-7, with D uncertain. V lost 3 bases to trimming and J lost 6 bases, with 9 bases between them. This CDR3 is built from 12 residues.